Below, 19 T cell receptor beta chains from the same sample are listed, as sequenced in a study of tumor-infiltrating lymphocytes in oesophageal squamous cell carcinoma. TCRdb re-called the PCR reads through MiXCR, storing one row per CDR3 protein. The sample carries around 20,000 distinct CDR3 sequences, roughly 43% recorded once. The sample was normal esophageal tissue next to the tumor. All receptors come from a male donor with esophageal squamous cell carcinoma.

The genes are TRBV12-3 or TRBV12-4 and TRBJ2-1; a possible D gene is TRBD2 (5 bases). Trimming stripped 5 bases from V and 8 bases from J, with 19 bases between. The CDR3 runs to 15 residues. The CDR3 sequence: CASSSGLPISDEQFF. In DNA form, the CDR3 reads TGTGCCAGCAGTAGCGGACTTCCAATCTCGGATGAGCAGTTCTTC.

CDR3 nucleotides: TGTGCCAGCTCGGCTCGACAGGGGGCTTACGAGCAGTACTTC. This codes for CASSARQGAYEQYF. V usage is TRBV7-6 and J usage is TRBJ2-7; 10 bases are shared with TRBD1. Germline-derived CDR1 and CDR2 are SGHVS and FNYEAQ. The CDR3 has 14 amino acids. The J segment lost 4 bases and the V segment lost 8 bases, leaving 8 bases of the junction unmatched.

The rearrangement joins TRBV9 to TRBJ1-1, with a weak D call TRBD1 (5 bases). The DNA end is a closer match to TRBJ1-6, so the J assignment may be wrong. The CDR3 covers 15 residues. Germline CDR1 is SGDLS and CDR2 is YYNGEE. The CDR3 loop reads CASSVGRGVDSPLHF. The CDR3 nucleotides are TGTGCCAGCAGCGTAGGGAGAGGGGTAGACTCACCCCTCCACTTT.

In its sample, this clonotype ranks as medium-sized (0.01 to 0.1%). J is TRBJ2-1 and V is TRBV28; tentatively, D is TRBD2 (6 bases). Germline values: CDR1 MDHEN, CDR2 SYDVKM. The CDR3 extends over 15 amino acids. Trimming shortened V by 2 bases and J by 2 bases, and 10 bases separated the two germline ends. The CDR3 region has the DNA TGTGCCAGCAGTTTAGGAGGGAGCACCTACAATGAGCAGTTCTTC. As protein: CASSLGGSTYNEQFF.

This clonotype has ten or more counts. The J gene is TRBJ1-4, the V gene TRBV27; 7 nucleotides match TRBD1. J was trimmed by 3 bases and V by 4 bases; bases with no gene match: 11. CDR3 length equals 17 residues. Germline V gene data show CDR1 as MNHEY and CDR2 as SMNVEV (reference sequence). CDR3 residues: CASSSRGGGVPNEKLFF. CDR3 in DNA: TGTGCCAGCAGTTCCCGGGGAGGGGGCGTCCCTAATGAAAAACTGTTTTTT.

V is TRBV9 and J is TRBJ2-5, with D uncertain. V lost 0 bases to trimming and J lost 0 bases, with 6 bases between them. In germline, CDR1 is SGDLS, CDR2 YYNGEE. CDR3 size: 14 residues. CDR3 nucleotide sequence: TGTGCCAGCAGCGTAGGCGAGTACCAAGAGACCCAGTACTTC. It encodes CASSVGEYQETQYF.

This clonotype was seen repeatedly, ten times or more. This chain's CDR3 is CASSAQGGYGYTF. CDR3 nucleotide sequence: TGTGCCAGCAGTGCCCAGGGAGGCTATGGCTACACCTTC. The genes are TRBV6-4 and TRBJ1-2; possibly TRBD1 for D (5 bases). The CDR3 spans 13 residues. Deletions cut 4 bases from V and 4 bases from J, with 10 bases between. Germline CDR1 MRHNA, CDR2 SNTAGT.

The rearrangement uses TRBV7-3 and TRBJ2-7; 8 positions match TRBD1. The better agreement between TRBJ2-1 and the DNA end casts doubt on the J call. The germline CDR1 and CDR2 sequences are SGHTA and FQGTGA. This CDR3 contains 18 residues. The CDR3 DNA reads TGTGCCAGCAGCGCCGTTGCCGGGACAGGTATCAACTACAATGAGCAGTTCTTC. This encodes CASSAVAGTGINYNEQFF.

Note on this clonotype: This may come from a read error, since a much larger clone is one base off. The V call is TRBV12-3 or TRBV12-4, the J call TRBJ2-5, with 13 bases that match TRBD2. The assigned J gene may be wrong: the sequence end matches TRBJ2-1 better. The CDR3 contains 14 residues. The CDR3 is CASSWTSGGYEQFF. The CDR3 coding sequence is TGTGCCAGCAGTTGGACTAGCGGGGGCTACGAGCAGTTCTTC.

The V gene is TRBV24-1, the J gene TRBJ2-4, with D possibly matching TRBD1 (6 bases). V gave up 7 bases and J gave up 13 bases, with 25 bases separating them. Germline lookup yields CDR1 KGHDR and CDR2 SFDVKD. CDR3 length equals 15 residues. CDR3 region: CATRDGTSQTGEQYF. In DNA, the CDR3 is TGTGCCACCAGAGACGGGACATCCCAAACGGGTGAGCAGTACTTC.

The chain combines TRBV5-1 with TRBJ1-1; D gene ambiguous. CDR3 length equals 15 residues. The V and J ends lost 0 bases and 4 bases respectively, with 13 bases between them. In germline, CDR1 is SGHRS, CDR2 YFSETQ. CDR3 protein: CASSLGRGSGTEAFF. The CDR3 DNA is TGCGCCAGCAGCTTGGGGCGAGGTTCCGGCACTGAAGCTTTCTTT.

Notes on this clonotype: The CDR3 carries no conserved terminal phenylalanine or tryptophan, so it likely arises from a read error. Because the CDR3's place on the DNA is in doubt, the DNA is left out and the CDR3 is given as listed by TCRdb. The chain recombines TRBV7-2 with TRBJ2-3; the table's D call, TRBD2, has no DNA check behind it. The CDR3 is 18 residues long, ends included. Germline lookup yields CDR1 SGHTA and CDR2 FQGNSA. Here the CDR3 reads CASSPELAGVYNEQFFGP.

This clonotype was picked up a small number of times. The CDR3 spells CALRSAGTSYEQYF. In DNA form, the CDR3 reads TGTGCTCTCCGTTCAGCGGGCACGTCCTACGAGCAGTACTTC. The genes are TRBV6-1 and TRBJ2-7; D is perhaps TRBD2 (6 bases). The CDR3 totals 14 residues. Looked up from germline, CDR1 is MNHNS and CDR2 is SASEGT.

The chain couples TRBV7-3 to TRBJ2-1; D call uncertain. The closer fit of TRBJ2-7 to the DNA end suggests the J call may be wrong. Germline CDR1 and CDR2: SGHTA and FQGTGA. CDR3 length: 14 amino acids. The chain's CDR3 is CASSATLNADTQYF. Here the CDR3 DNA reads TGTGCCAGCAGCGCGACACTAAACGCGGATACGCAGTACTTC.

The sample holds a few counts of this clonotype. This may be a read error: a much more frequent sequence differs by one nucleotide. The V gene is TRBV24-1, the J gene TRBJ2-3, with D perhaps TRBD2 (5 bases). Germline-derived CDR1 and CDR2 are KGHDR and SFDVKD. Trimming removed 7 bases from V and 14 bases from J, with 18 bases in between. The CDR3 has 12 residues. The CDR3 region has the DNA TGTGCCACCAGGAAAGGTTTCGGGGAGCTGTATTTT. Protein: CATRKGFGELYF.

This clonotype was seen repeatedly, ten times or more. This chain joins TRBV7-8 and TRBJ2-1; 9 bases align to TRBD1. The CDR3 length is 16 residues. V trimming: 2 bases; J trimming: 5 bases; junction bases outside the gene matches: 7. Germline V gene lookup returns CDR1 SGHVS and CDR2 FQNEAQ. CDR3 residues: CASSLRGTGINNEQFF. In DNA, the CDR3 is TGTGCCAGCAGCTTAAGGGGGACAGGGATCAACAATGAGCAGTTCTTC.

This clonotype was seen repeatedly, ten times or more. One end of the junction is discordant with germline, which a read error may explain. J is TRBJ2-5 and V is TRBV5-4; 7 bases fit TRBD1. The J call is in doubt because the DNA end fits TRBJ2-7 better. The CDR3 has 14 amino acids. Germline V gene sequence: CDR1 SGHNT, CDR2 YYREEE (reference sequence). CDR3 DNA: TGCGCCAGCAGCGCCGGGGACAGACCTTACGAGCAGTACTTC. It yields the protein CASSAGDRPYEQYF.

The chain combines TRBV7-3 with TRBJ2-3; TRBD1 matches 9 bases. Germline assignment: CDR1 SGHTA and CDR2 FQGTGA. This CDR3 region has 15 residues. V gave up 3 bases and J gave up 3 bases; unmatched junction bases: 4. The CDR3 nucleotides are TGTGCCAGCAGCTTGACGGGACAGGGAACAGATACGCAGTATTTT. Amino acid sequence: CASSLTGQGTDTQYF.

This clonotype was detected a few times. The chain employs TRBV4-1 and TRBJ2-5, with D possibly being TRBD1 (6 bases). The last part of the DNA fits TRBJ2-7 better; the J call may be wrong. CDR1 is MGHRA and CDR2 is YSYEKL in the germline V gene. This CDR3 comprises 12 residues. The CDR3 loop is CASSRDRLEQYF. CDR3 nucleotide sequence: TGCGCCAGCAGCCGCGACAGGCTCGAGCAGTACTTC.